These 18 T cell receptor beta chains came from one sample sequenced in a study of T-cell memory formation after mild COVID-19. TCRdb re-derived calls from the 5' RACE reads in MiXCR, one entry per CDR3 protein. There are fewer than 400,000 distinct CDR3 sequences in the sample; about 17% occur only once, and 20% to 25% lies in the top ten. Specimen: PBMCs or a T cell subset sorted from them (not recorded which). The receptors were sampled from a man aged 18-30 years who had mild COVID-19 (a few samples of this study predate the infection). Cell type and time point are not known.

This clonotype was recorded a few times. The V gene is TRBV6-1, the J gene TRBJ2-3, with a possible D match to TRBD2 (5 bases). Trimming removed 8 bases at V and 0 bases at J, with 15 bases between. This CDR3 region has 15 residues. Per germline, CDR1 MNHNS and CDR2 SASEGT. CDR3 nucleotide sequence: TGTGCCAGCCCACCCGCGGGCGGTAGCACAGATACGCAGTATTTT. It translates to CASPPAGGSTDTQYF.

The chain carries TRBV5-1 and TRBJ2-2, with D unclear. The V gene lost 1 base and the J gene lost 6 bases, with 10 bases spanning the gap. The CDR3 runs 14 residues. Germline V gene data show CDR1 as SGHRS and CDR2 as YFSETQ. The CDR3 DNA sequence: TGCGCCAGCAGCTTGTTAGGCTCACCCGGGGAGCTGTTTTTT. Its translation is CASSLLGSPGELFF.

This clonotype was seen only a few times. The rearrangement links TRBV5-1 to TRBJ2-1; no clear D gene. The CDR3 covers 13 residues. V lost 4 bases and J lost 8, with 13 bases in between. The germline V gene encodes CDR1 SGHRS and CDR2 YFSETQ. CDR3 residues: CASSGYFRDEQFF. DNA of the CDR3: TGCGCCAGCAGCGGATATTTTAGGGATGAGCAGTTCTTC.

This clonotype was seen only a few times. The rearrangement links TRBV5-1 to TRBJ2-7, with D possibly being TRBD2 (5 bases). Germline loops: CDR1 SGHRS, CDR2 YFSETQ. The V gene lost 0 bases and the J gene lost 3 bases, with 19 bases spanning the gap. The CDR3 loop spans 17 amino acids. The chain's CDR3 is CASSLERPVPFGYEQYF. The DNA for the CDR3 is TGCGCCAGCAGCTTGGAGCGGCCAGTACCTTTTGGCTACGAGCAGTACTTC. Based on the CDR3 plus reference TRBV5-1 and TRBJ2-7, the full variable domain is KAGVTQTPRYLIKTRGQQVTLSCSPISGHRSVSWYQQTPGQGLQFLFEYFSETQRNKGNFPGRFSGRQFSNSRSEMNVSTLELGDSALYLCASSLERPVPFGYEQYFGPGTRLTVT.

The sample holds a few counts of this clonotype. The rearrangement links TRBV5-1 to TRBJ2-5; 9 bases match TRBD2. J was trimmed by 4 bases and V by 2 bases; bases with no gene match: 9. Germline V gives CDR1 SGHRS, CDR2 YFSETQ. The CDR3 is 16 amino acids. The CDR3 bases are TGCGCCAGCAGCTTAGGAATAGCGGGGGCCGGAGAGACCCAGTACTTC. Its protein is CASSLGIAGAGETQYF.

This clonotype has a handful of counts. The V gene is TRBV7-2, the J gene TRBJ2-7, with D unresolved. Trimming cost V 3 bases and J 0 bases, with 9 bases left between them. The CDR3 is made up of 14 amino acids. Per germline, CDR1 SGHTA and CDR2 FQGNSA. The DNA of the CDR3 is TGTGCCAGCAGCTTTCAGGAGAGCTCCTACGAGCAGTACTTC. Translated, it gives CASSFQESSYEQYF.

The chain employs TRBV18 and TRBJ2-7; 8 nucleotides agree with TRBD1. Germline trimming cut 5 bases from V and 2 bases from J; bases unmatched to any gene: 5. CDR3 length: 14 amino acids. The V gene's germline CDR1 is KGHSH and CDR2 LQKENI. CDR3 sequence: CASSRRQGTYEQYV. The CDR3 DNA is TGTGCCAGCTCAAGGAGACAGGGGACCTACGAGCAGTACGTC.

The rearrangement uses TRBV18 and TRBJ2-3; a weak D match, TRBD2 (6 bases). CDR3 length: 14 amino acids. Germline CDR1 and CDR2: KGHSH and LQKENI. V was shortened by 2 bases and J by 5 bases, with 11 bases between the two germline ends. CDR3 bases: TGTGCCAGCTCACCAAGGGCGACTAGAGATACGCAGTATTTT. It translates to CASSPRATRDTQYF.

The chain links TRBV5-1 to TRBJ1-2; D is unresolved. Germline V gives CDR1 SGHRS, CDR2 YFSETQ. Trimming took 0 bases from V and 8 from J, leaving 14 bases between them. This CDR3 is built from 14 residues. The CDR3 here is CASSLAGMTGGYTF. The DNA of the CDR3 is TGCGCCAGCAGCTTGGCAGGTATGACGGGCGGCTACACCTTC.

V gene TRBV29-1 combines with J gene TRBJ2-2; tentative D call: TRBD1 (5 bases). This CDR3 comprises 13 residues. Trimming left V 1 base short and J 6 bases short, with 9 bases between. Germline CDR1 SQVTM, CDR2 ANQGSEA. This CDR3 reads CSVEGQGAGELFF. In nucleotides, the CDR3 is TGCAGCGTTGAAGGTCAGGGTGCCGGGGAGCTGTTTTTT.

This clonotype was seen repeatedly, ten times or more. The V call is TRBV11-2, the J call TRBJ1-6; D is uncertain. The CDR3 is 17 amino acids. In germline, CDR1 is SGHAT, CDR2 FQNNGV. Between the trimmed V and J ends, which lost 3 bases and 8 bases, there was a span of 20 bases. The DNA of the CDR3 is TGTGCCAGCAGCTTTACACGGTTTCGGTATCTGGATTCACCCCTCCACTTT. This encodes CASSFTRFRYLDSPLHF. Together with reference TRBV11-2 and TRBJ1-6, the CDR3 gives the full variable domain: EAGVAQSPRYKIIEKRQSVAFWCNPISGHATLYWYQQILGQGPKLLIQFQNNGVVDDSQLPKDRFSAERLKGVDSTLKIQPAKLEDSAVYLCASSFTRFRYLDSPLHFGNGTRLTVT.

The CDR3 reads CASSPGLHGELFF. The CDR3 nucleotides are TGTGCCAGCAGTCCCGGACTTCACGGGGAGCTGTTTTTT. The chain has TRBV6-5 and TRBJ2-2; D may be TRBD2 (5 bases). CDR1 MNHEY and CDR2 SVGAGI come from the germline V gene. V was trimmed by 5 bases and J by 7 bases, leaving 11 bases between them. The CDR3 runs 13 residues.

This chain uses TRBV15 with TRBJ1-1; D is perhaps TRBD1 (5 bases). Looked up from germline, CDR1 is LNHNV and CDR2 is YYDKDF (reference sequence). The CDR3 runs to 15 residues. Trimming shortened V by 3 bases and J by 2 bases, and 13 bases separated the two germline ends. The CDR3 sequence is CATSSTGTGNTEAFF. The CDR3 nucleotides are TGTGCCACCAGCAGCACCGGGACGGGAAACACTGAAGCTTTCTTT.

This clonotype showed up many times. The chain uses TRBV5-1 and TRBJ2-1, with 8 bases fitting TRBD1. V dropped 5 bases and J dropped 2; count of bases not matched to a gene: 6. Looked up from germline, CDR1 is SGHRS and CDR2 is YFSETQ. The CDR3 extends over 15 amino acids. The CDR3 is CASSQGALTYNEQFF. The CDR3 coding sequence is TGCGCCAGCAGTCAGGGGGCCCTAACCTACAATGAGCAGTTCTTC.

The rearrangement uses TRBV29-1 and TRBJ2-2; tentative D call: TRBD2 (7 bases). CDR1 is SQVTM, CDR2 ANQGSEA, per germline. V lost 4 bases and J lost 1, with 16 bases in between. There are 16 residues in the CDR3. CDR3 protein: CSVAGHGGQNTGELFF. CDR3 bases: TGCAGCGTTGCGGGGCACGGGGGGCAGAACACCGGGGAGCTGTTTTTT.

CDR3 loop: CASRTPGFNEQFF. The DNA of the CDR3 is TGTGCCAGCCGCACTCCGGGCTTCAATGAGCAGTTCTTC. The chain uses TRBV7-9 and TRBJ2-1; D is ambiguous. Germline V gives CDR1 SEHNR, CDR2 FQNEAQ (reference sequence). The CDR3 has 13 residues. V lost 8 bases, J lost 6 bases, and 14 bases lay in between.

This chain links TRBV5-1 with TRBJ1-1; D is unclear. CDR1 SGHRS and CDR2 YFSETQ come from the germline V gene. Trimming took 1 base from V and 5 from J, leaving 15 bases between them. The CDR3 is 15 residues long. This CDR3 reads CASSLRERRFTEAFF. The CDR3 nucleotides are TGCGCCAGCAGCTTGAGGGAAAGGAGGTTTACTGAAGCTTTCTTT.

This clonotype was seen a few times. The rearrangement uses TRBV7-9 and TRBJ2-2; unclear D gene. Trimming removed 1 base from V and 3 bases from J, with 12 bases in between. The CDR3 has 16 residues. Germline loops: CDR1 SEHNR, CDR2 FQNEAQ (reference sequence). The DNA for the CDR3 is TGTGCCAGCAGCTTAGTAGGCGAAGCCCACACCGGGGAGCTGTTTTTT. Encoded protein: CASSLVGEAHTGELFF.